What follows is one T cell receptor (beta chain) and its context. Its antigen is undetermined. PCR primers comprised 60 Vbeta and 13 Jbeta primers. The repertoire was sequenced with immunoSEQ multiplex PCR; TCRdb's copy has only in-frame clones and lacks some. The sample has about 130,000 clones, around two thirds seen once; the top ten hold approximately 4%. Germline V gene data show CDR1 as SEHNR and CDR2 as FQNEAQ (reference sequence). V was clipped by 5 bases and J by 9 bases; unmatched bases: 9. This CDR3 has 14 amino acids. The data are from a study of cytomegalovirus exposure and HLA in healthy donors. Study summary: Early release data held around 80 million unique TCRs from HLA-typed donors.

General study findings and limits: Per published accounts, TCR beta sequences correctly predicted the HLA-A and HLA-B alleles of most subjects. Cytomegalovirus status was reportedly diagnosed by the classifier with high specificity and sensitivity.

Donors sampled were nominally healthy, though unrecorded immune exposures were likely. V gene TRBV7-9 combines with J gene TRBJ2-1; 8 bases map to TRBD1. Sample: PBMCs. The clonotype was recovered from a man younger than 35 in good health and CMV-seropositive. The CDR3 DNA is TGTGCCAGCAGCCCTAGGACAGGGTACGGTGAGCAGTTCTTC. Amino acid sequence: CASSPRTGYGEQFF.